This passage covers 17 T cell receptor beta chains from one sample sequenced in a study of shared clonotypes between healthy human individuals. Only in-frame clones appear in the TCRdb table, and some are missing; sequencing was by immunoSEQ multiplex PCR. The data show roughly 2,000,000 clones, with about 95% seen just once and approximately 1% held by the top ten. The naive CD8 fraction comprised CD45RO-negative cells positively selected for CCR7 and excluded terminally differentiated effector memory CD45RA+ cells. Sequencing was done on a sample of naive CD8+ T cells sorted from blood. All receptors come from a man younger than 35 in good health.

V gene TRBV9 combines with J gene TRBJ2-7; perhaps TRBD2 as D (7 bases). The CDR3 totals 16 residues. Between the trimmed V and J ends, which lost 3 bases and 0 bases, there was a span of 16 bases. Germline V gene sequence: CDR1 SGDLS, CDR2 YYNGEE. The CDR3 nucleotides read TGTGCCAGCAGCGAAAAAACGGGGGGCGGCTCCTACGAGCAGTACTTC. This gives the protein CASSEKTGGGSYEQYF.

As DNA, the CDR3 is TGTGCCAGCAGTAAGGGACTCTGGGGCCAAGAGACCCAGTACTTC. Its translation is CASSKGLWGQETQYF. The rearrangement joins TRBV2 to TRBJ2-5; a possible D gene is TRBD2 (6 bases). Trimming removed 5 bases from V and 1 base from J, with 14 bases in between. CDR1 is SNHLY and CDR2 is FYNNEI in the germline V gene. This CDR3 contains 15 residues.

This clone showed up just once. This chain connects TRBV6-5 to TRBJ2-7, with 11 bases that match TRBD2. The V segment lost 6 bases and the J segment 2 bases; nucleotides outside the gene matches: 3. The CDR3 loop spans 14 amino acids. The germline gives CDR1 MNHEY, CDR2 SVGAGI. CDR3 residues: CASSLSGRAYEQYF. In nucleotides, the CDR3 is TGTGCCAGCAGCCTTAGCGGGAGGGCCTACGAGCAGTACTTC.

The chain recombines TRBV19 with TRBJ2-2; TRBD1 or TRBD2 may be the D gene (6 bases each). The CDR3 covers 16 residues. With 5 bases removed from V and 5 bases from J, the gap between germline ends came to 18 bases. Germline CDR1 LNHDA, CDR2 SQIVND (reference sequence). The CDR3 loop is CASSPLPGAGTGELFF. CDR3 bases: TGTGCCAGTAGTCCTCTCCCGGGGGCAGGGACCGGGGAGCTGTTTTTT.

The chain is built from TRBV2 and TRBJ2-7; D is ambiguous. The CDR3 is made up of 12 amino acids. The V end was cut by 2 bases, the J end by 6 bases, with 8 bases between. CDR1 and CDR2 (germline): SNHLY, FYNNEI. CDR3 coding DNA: TGTGCCAGCAGTGAATCTGGAAGCGAGCAGTACTTC. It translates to CASSESGSEQYF.

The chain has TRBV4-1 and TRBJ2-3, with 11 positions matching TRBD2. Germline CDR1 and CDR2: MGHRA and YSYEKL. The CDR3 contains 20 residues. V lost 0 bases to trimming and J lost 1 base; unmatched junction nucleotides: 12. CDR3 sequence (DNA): TGCGCCAGCAGCCAAGAGATAGCGGGGGGGCTTTTATTCGGCACAGATACGCAGTATTTT. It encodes CASSQEIAGGLLFGTDTQYF.

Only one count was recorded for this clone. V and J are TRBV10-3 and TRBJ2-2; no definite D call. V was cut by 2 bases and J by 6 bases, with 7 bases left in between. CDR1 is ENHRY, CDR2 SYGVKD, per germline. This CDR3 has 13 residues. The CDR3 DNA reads TGTGCCATCAGTGAGGGAGATCCCGGGGAGCTGTTTTTT. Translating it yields CAISEGDPGELFF.

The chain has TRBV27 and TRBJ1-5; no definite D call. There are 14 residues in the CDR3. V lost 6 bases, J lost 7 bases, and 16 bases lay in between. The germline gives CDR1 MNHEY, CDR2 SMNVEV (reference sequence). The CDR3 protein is CASRGRNEIQPQHF. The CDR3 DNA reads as TGTGCCAGCAGGGGCCGTAATGAAATCCAGCCCCAGCATTTT.

CDR3 nucleotide sequence: TGTGCCTGGAGTGTAGTACAGAGGTCCGAGCAGTACTTC. It translates to CAWSVVQRSEQYF. This chain joins TRBV30 and TRBJ2-7; the D is unclear. CDR1 and CDR2 (germline): GTSNPN, SVGIG (reference sequence). The CDR3 is made up of 13 amino acids. The V end was cut by 0 bases, the J end by 6 bases, with 12 bases between.

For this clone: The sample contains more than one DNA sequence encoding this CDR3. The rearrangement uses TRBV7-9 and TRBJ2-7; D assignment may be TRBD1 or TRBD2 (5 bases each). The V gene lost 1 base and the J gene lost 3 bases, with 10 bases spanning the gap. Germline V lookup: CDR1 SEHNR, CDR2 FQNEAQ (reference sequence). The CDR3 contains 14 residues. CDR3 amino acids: CASSLVGGGYEQYF. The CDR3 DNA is TGTGCCAGCAGCTTAGTTGGGGGTGGCTACGAGCAGTACTTC.

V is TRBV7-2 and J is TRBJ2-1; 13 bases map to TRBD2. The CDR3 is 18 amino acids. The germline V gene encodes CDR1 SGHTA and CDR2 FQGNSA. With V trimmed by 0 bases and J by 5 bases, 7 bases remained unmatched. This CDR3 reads CASSLALIGTSGDNEQFF. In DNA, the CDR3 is TGTGCCAGCAGCTTAGCGCTAATCGGGACTAGCGGGGACAATGAGCAGTTCTTC.

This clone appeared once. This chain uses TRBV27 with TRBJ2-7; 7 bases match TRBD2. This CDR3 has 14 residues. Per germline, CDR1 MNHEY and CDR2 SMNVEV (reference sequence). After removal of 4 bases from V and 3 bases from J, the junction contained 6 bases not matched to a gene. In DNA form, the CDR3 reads TGTGCCAGCAGTTCTAACAGCGGGAACTACGAGCAGTACTTC. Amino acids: CASSSNSGNYEQYF.

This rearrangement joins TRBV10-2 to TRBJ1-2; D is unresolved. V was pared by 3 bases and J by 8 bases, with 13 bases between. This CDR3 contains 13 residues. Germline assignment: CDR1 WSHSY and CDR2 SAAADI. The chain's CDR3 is CASSEWQAGGYTF. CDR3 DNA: TGCGCCAGCAGTGAATGGCAAGCCGGAGGCTACACCTTC.

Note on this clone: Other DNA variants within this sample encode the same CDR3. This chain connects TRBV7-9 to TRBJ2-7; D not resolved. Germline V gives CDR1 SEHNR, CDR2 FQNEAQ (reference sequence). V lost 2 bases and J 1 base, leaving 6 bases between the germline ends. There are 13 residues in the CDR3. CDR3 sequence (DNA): TGTGCCAGCAGCTTATCAGGTTCCTACGAGCAGTACTTC. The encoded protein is CASSLSGSYEQYF.

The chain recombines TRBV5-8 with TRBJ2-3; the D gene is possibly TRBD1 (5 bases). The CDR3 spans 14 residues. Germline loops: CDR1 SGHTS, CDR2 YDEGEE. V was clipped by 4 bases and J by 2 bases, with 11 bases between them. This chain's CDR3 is CASSAGQITDTQYF. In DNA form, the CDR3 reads TGTGCCAGCAGCGCAGGACAAATCACAGATACGCAGTATTTT.

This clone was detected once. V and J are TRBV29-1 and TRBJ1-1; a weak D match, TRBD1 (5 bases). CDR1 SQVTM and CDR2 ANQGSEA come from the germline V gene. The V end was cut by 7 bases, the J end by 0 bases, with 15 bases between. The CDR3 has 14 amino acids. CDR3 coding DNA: TGCAGCGCTCGACTGGGCAGGGTGAACACTGAAGCTTTCTTT. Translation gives CSARLGRVNTEAFF.

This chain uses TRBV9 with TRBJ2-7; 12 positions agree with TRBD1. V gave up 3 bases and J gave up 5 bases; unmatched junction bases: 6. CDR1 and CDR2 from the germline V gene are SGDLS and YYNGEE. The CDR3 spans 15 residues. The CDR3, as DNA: TGTGCCAGCAGCGAGGGGACAGGGGGCGAAAACGAGCAGTACTTC. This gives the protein CASSEGTGGENEQYF.